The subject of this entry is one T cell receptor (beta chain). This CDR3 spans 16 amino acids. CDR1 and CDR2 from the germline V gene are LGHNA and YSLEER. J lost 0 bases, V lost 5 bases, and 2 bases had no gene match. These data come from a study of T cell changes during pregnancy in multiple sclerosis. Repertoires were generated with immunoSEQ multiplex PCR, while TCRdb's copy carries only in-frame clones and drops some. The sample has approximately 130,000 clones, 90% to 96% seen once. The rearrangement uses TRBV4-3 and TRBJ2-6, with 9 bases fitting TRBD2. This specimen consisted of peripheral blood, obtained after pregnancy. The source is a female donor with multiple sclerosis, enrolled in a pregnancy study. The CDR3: CASSTRGGSGANVLTF. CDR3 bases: TGCGCCAGCAGCACGCGGGGGGGCTCTGGGGCCAACGTCCTGACTTTC.